The present T cell receptor (beta chain) was sequenced within a study of cytomegalovirus exposure and HLA in healthy donors. Notes on the study in general: There was a cluster of highly shared sequence variants that was likely a sequencing artifact. The study flagged roughly 160 TCR beta chains as cytomegalovirus-associated.

Vbeta (60) and Jbeta (13) primers were used in the PCR. TCRdb's table, derived via immunoSEQ multiplex PCR, lists solely in-frame clones and lacks some. The sample lists about 180,000 clones, 80% seen once, with 1.1% to 1.5% in the top ten. A note on this clone: The antigen remains unidentified.

The CDR3 is 14 residues long. V dropped 2 bases and J dropped 6 bases, with 10 bases sitting between them. The germline V gene encodes CDR1 MNHEY and CDR2 SVGAGI. Everyone who donated was a healthy bone marrow donor. The gene calls are TRBV6-5 and TRBJ2-2; D perhaps matches TRBD2 (5 bases). Sequencing was performed on PBMCs. The TCR was taken from a girl aged 5 to 17 in good health and CMV-seropositive. The CDR3 loop is CASSYEVASGELFF. CDR3 bases: TGTGCCAGCAGTTACGAGGTAGCGTCCGGGGAGCTGTTTTTT.